This TCR beta chain was sequenced for a study of CD8 T cells in Susac syndrome (dated by TCRdb to the late 2010s). Study-wide context: Of the Susac syndrome patients who were sequenced, roughly 6 had clinically active disease and roughly eight were in clinical remission. At the time of blood withdrawal, Susac syndrome patients were either therapy-naive, taking corticosteroids (with some also receiving IVIg), or on IVIg alone. Whether CD8+ T cell activation and differentiation in Susac syndrome was antigen driven was tested using repertoire sequencing. The study compared CD8+ T cell repertoire clonality among roughly eleven healthy donors, approximately 14 Susac syndrome patients and 15 multiple sclerosis patients.

High-throughput TCR beta sequencing profiled peripheral blood CD8+ and CD4+ T cells from healthy donors, Susac syndrome patients and multiple sclerosis patients. Susac syndrome patients met recently defined diagnostic criteria for definite or probable disease. Bulk CD8+ and CD4+ T cells were purified by magnetic negative isolation, whereas CD8+ TEMRA cells were enriched by FACS. Blood was collected in EDTA tubes and processed within 24 hours, with PBMCs isolated through density gradient centrifugation. PBMCs intended for TCR sequencing were cryopreserved in liquid nitrogen and thawed later in a water bath at 37 degrees C. Purity of sorted or isolated CD4+, CD8+ and CD8+ TEMRA cells was at least 90%. The junction shows trimming of 5 bases on V and 3 bases on J, and the gene matches do not reach 3 bases of it. The germline V gene (reference sequence) specifies GTSNPN as CDR1 and SVGIG as CDR2. From the cysteine up to the phenylalanine, the CDR3 has a length of 13 residues. The retained sequence is limited to the CDR3, 39 bases, with the frame set at the first base.

Remarks on this clonotype: What antigen it recognizes has not been identified. No base quality values were provided; no much bigger clone lies one nucleotide off.

RNA was extracted using the RNeasy kit, and roughly 0.45 to 1 ug of the RNA was reverse transcribed with random hexamers. The immunoSEQ multiplex PCR assay, which covers 54 Vbeta and 13 Jbeta segments, was used to amplify TCR beta CDR3 regions. PCR amplification bias was corrected by using a synthetic template baseline for primer optimization and computational correction. Processing in the source paper ran as follows. Reads were annotated to V, D and J genes according to IMGT and were analyzed with immunoSEQ Analyzer, with only productive sequences retained. Clonality was calculated as one minus the Shannon entropy normalized by log2 of the number of productive unique sequences. For each patient and control, public and private clones were evaluated among the 100 most prevalent clones. Clones were defined as Susac-specific when absent from the healthy and MS cohorts, from about a thousand published viral clones and from other ImmuneACCESS disease sequences. TCRdb's own reprocessing of the public reads used fastp at Q25 and MiXCR and kept productive beta chains. Each CDR3 protein appears once, grouped with its most common genes and DNA. Clone size and V and J calls follow TCRdb, not the original study. The sample contains approximately 87,000 distinct CDR3 sequences, approximately 96% of them found a single time. The ten most abundant clones make up about 0.41% of the sample.

Points the paper makes about the study in general: Susac syndrome CD8+ repertoires showed clonal expansion, highest in CD8+ TEMRA cells and greater in clinically active than remitting patients. In the total CD8+ and CD8+ TEMRA repertoires, 15 to 20 and five Susac-specific public clones, respectively, were identified. The number of individuals in the TCR sequencing and HLA analysis was recognized as being relatively small.

Sequenced sample: CD8+ T cells from PBMCs. The rearrangement joined TRBV30 to TRBJ2-7, with TRBD1 identical over 11 junction bases. The source of this sequence is a human donor with Susac syndrome. The base sequence is TGTGCCTGGGCTGGGACAGGGGGCTACGAGCAGTACTTC. The resulting protein is CAWAGTGGYEQYF.